The 26 T cell receptor beta chains presented below share a single source sample, sequenced in a study of blood T cell repertoires in COVID-19 (TCRdb year 2020). Libraries were constructed by the immunoSEQ multiplex PCR assay. Held by TCRdb, this immuneACCESS table contains in-frame sequences only and omits some clones. Under half of the omission traces to an unresolved V gene where checked; the cause of the rest is unknown. The sample data list about 280,000 clones, and roughly 91% of these were observed just once. The ten largest clones take up more than 9.5% of the sample. The sample consisted of peripheral blood. The receptors shown here come from a woman aged 25 to 39 with COVID-19, enrolled during active disease.

The chain combines TRBV28 with TRBJ2-7, with 9 bases matching TRBD1. The germline gives CDR1 MDHEN, CDR2 SYDVKM. V dropped 6 bases and J dropped 4; count of bases not matched to a gene: 4. The length of the CDR3 is 13 residues. CDR3 loop: CASRWTGAYEQYF. CDR3 nucleotides: TGTGCCAGCAGGTGGACAGGGGCATACGAGCAGTACTTC.

CDR3 bases: TGTGCCAGCAGTGAAATGGGGGGAATCTATGGCTACACCTTC. As protein: CASSEMGGIYGYTF. The chain has TRBV2 and TRBJ1-2; TRBD1 might be the D (5 bases). The ends were cut back, 2 bases at V and 4 bases at J, with 11 bases in the middle. In germline, CDR1 is SNHLY, CDR2 FYNNEI. This CDR3 spans 14 amino acids.

The rearrangement links TRBV2 to TRBJ1-5, with 7 bases aligning to TRBD1. The CDR3 has 16 amino acids. V gave up 6 bases and J gave up 6 bases; unmatched junction bases: 14. CDR1 is SNHLY, CDR2 FYNNEI, per germline. The CDR3 DNA sequence: TGTGCCAGCAGCCAAACAGGGGCCGGGGGGGGTCAGCCCCAGCATTTT. Translating it yields CASSQTGAGGGQPQHF. Drawing the rest from reference TRBV2 and TRBJ1-5, the complete variable domain is EPEVTQTPSHQVTQMGQEVILRCVPISNHLYFYWYRQILGQKVEFLVSFYNNEISEKSEIFDDQFSVERPDGSNFTLKIRSTKLEDSAMYFCASSQTGAGGGQPQHFGDGTRLSIL.

This chain connects TRBV18 to TRBJ1-3; no firm D call. Deletions cut 3 bases from V and 0 bases from J, with 9 bases between. This CDR3 has 15 amino acids. Germline V gene data show CDR1 as KGHSH and CDR2 as LQKENI. The DNA for the CDR3 is TGTGCCAGCTCACCGCGGAGTAGCTCTGGAAACACCATATATTTT. This translates into CASSPRSSSGNTIYF.

The chain is built from TRBV24-1 and TRBJ2-1; a possible D gene is TRBD2 (5 bases). Germline values: CDR1 KGHDR, CDR2 SFDVKD. This CDR3 region has 16 residues. V gave up 9 bases and J gave up 1 base, with 18 bases separating them. The CDR3 region has the DNA TGTGCCACCCAATCCGATTCCGGGGAATCCTACAATGAGCAGTTCTTC. Protein: CATQSDSGESYNEQFF.

Only a few counts were recorded for this clone. The chain recombines TRBV11-2 with TRBJ2-5; possibly TRBD2 for D (6 bases). V lost 4 bases, J lost 3 bases, and 12 bases lay in between. The CDR3 contains 14 residues. CDR1 is SGHAT, CDR2 FQNNGV, per germline. The DNA for the CDR3 is TGTGCCAGCAGCTACAATATAGCGGAAGAGACCCAGTACTTC. The encoded protein is CASSYNIAEETQYF.

The chain has TRBV3-1 (or the pseudogene TRBV3-2) and TRBJ1-3, with 8 positions matching TRBD1. The V segment lost 4 bases and the J segment 6 bases; nucleotides outside the gene matches: 8. The CDR3 length is 15 residues. Per germline, CDR1 LGHDT and CDR2 YNNKEL (reference sequence). DNA for the CDR3: TGTGCCAGCAGCCCGACAGGGGCAAGGGAAAACACCATATATTTT. It yields the protein CASSPTGARENTIYF.

The chain is built from TRBV2 and TRBJ2-1, with 8 bases fitting TRBD2. Trimming removed 5 bases from V and 10 bases from J; junction bases left unmatched: 4. Per the germline V gene, CDR1 is SNHLY and CDR2 is FYNNEI. The CDR3 sequence is 12 residues long. The CDR3 bases are TGTGCCAGCAGTTTTCGGGGGGGGGAGCAGTTCTTC. Its protein product is CASSFRGGEQFF.

This chain connects TRBV5-1 to TRBJ1-5, with a weak D call TRBD1 (5 bases). This CDR3 has 17 amino acids. Germline CDR1 reads SGHRS; CDR2 reads YFSETQ. Trimming removed 1 base from V and 2 bases from J, with 16 bases in between. The CDR3 here is CASSLIPSGGGNQPQHF. The CDR3 DNA reads as TGCGCCAGCAGCTTGATCCCGAGTGGGGGGGGCAATCAGCCCCAGCATTTT.

V gene TRBV6-5 combines with J gene TRBJ2-1, with TRBD2 matching over 11 bases. The CDR3 extends over 15 amino acids. Trimming at V came to 6 bases and at J to 7 bases, leaving 8 bases not matched to a gene. CDR1 is MNHEY, CDR2 SVGAGI, per germline. CDR3 loop: CASSRSGGARNEQFF. CDR3 in DNA: TGTGCCAGCAGCCGTAGCGGGGGGGCGCGTAATGAGCAGTTCTTC.

This clone has just a few counts. V gene TRBV19 combines with J gene TRBJ1-1; D unresolved. V lost 3 bases and J lost 6, with 8 bases in between. Germline lookup yields CDR1 LNHDA and CDR2 SQIVND (reference sequence). The length of the CDR3 is 12 residues. CDR3 in DNA: TGTGCCAGTAGTATTCCCTACGCTGAAGCTTTCTTT. Translating gives CASSIPYAEAFF. Variable domain in full (rest from reference TRBV19 and TRBJ1-1): DGGITQSPKYLFRKEGQNVTLSCEQNLNHDAMYWYRQDPGQGLRLIYYSQIVNDFQKGDIAEGYSVSREKKESFPLTVTSAQKNPTAFYLCASSIPYAEAFFGQGTRLTVV.

The rearrangement links TRBV5-4 to TRBJ1-2, with D uncertain. V was clipped by 0 bases and J by 0 bases, with 12 bases between them. CDR1 SGHNT and CDR2 YYREEE come from the germline V gene (reference sequence). This CDR3 has 16 residues. The CDR3 here is CASSLAPHGANYGYTF. The CDR3 nucleotides are TGTGCCAGCAGCTTGGCACCTCATGGAGCTAACTATGGCTACACCTTC.

The chain joins TRBV5-1 to TRBJ1-3, with TRBD1 identical over 8 bases. The CDR3 runs 14 residues. The germline V gene has CDR1 SGHRS and CDR2 YFSETQ. Trimming took 1 base from V and 8 from J; bases not matched to a gene: 5. The CDR3 spells CASSLSQGADTIYF. DNA of the CDR3: TGCGCCAGCAGCTTGTCGCAGGGGGCGGACACCATATATTTT.

The chain has TRBV5-4 and TRBJ1-2; D is ambiguous. The CDR3 is 14 residues long. Trimming took 4 bases from V and 5 from J, leaving 15 bases between them. Germline V CDR1 and CDR2: SGHNT, YYREEE (reference sequence). The CDR3 here is CASSVRQDRYGYTF. CDR3 sequence (DNA): TGTGCCAGCAGCGTTAGACAAGATCGATATGGCTACACCTTC.

The rearrangement uses TRBV6-5 and TRBJ1-2; no reliable D call. Germline V gene lookup returns CDR1 MNHEY and CDR2 SVGAGI. Deletions cut 0 bases from V and 8 bases from J, with 16 bases between. The CDR3 is made up of 15 amino acids. Here the CDR3 reads CASSYSRGGGRGYTF. The DNA of the CDR3 is TGTGCCAGCAGTTACTCAAGAGGCGGCGGGAGAGGCTACACCTTC.

The V gene is TRBV27, the J gene TRBJ2-7; TRBD2 might be the D (6 bases). The CDR3 totals 15 residues. CDR1 and CDR2 from the germline V gene are MNHEY and SMNVEV (reference sequence). The V end was cut by 5 bases, the J end by 3 bases, with 17 bases between. The CDR3 DNA reads as TGTGCCAGCAGTACCCCCGGACTAAAAAACTACGAGCAGTACTTC. Its translation: CASSTPGLKNYEQYF.

V usage is TRBV9 and J usage is TRBJ2-4, with 7 bases matching TRBD2. Germline CDR1 reads SGDLS; CDR2 reads YYNGEE. Losses at the gene ends were 4 bases for V and 0 bases for J; bases not matched to a gene: 7. The CDR3 is made up of 16 amino acids. The CDR3 loop reads CASSPGGILAKNIQYF. CDR3 coding DNA: TGTGCCAGCAGCCCCGGGGGGATCCTAGCCAAAAACATTCAGTACTTC.

The chain has TRBV6-2 or TRBV6-3 and TRBJ2-1; weak D call: TRBD2 (5 bases). The length of the CDR3 is 12 residues. V dropped 5 bases and J dropped 7 bases, with 9 bases sitting between them. The V gene's germline CDR1 is MNHEY and CDR2 SVGEGT. Here the CDR3 DNA reads TGTGCCAGCAGTCTTACGGGGAATGAGCAGTTCTTC. As protein: CASSLTGNEQFF.

The chain links TRBV2 to TRBJ1-5; TRBD1 agrees at 9 bases. There are 19 residues in the CDR3. The V and J ends lost 5 bases and 1 base, in that order; junction bases with no gene match: 15. Germline CDR1 and CDR2: SNHLY and FYNNEI. The CDR3 nucleotides read TGTGCCAGCAGTAACAATCCCAAACAGGGGGCTTGGAGCAATCAGCCCCAGCATTTT. Its protein is CASSNNPKQGAWSNQPQHF.

The chain is built from TRBV5-4 and TRBJ1-4; D gene unclear. Germline V gene sequence: CDR1 SGHNT, CDR2 YYREEE (reference sequence). The CDR3 spans 13 residues. Trimming shortened V by 1 base and J by 2 bases, and 3 bases separated the two germline ends. CDR3 sequence (DNA): TGTGCCAGCAGCTTGTCGACTAATGAAAAACTGTTTTTT. Its translation is CASSLSTNEKLFF.

This clone was observed once. The chain employs TRBV29-1 and TRBJ1-5; the D is unclear. This CDR3 contains 14 residues. The V end was cut by 4 bases, the J end by 0 bases, with 10 bases between. Germline V gene data show CDR1 as SQVTM and CDR2 as ANQGSEA. For the CDR3, the DNA is TGCAGCGTTGTTGTTCGGGGTAGCAATCAGCCCCAGCATTTT. This sequence encodes CSVVVRGSNQPQHF. Looking up the rest from reference TRBV29-1 and TRBJ1-5 gives the full variable domain: SAVISQKPSRDICQRGTSLTIQCQVDSQVTMMFWYRQQPGQSLTLIATANQGSEATYESGFVIDKFPISRPNLTFSTLTVSNMSPEDSSIYLCSVVVRGSNQPQHFGDGTRLSIL.

The chain recombines TRBV3-1 (or the pseudogene TRBV3-2) with TRBJ2-7, with 9 nucleotides matching TRBD1. The V gene's germline CDR1 is LGHDT and CDR2 YNNKEL (reference sequence). CDR3 length equals 17 residues. V trimming: 2 bases; J trimming: 1 base; junction bases outside the gene matches: 9. The CDR3 is CASSQTNPGQGSYEQYF. The CDR3 region has the DNA TGTGCCAGCAGCCAAACTAATCCCGGACAGGGGTCCTACGAGCAGTACTTC.

V usage is TRBV7-2 and J usage is TRBJ2-3; D uncertain. The CDR3 totals 16 residues. Germline lookup yields CDR1 SGHTA and CDR2 FQGNSA. V was cut by 5 bases and J by 1 base, with 16 bases left in between. The CDR3 nucleotides read TGTGCCAGCAGCCACCCGACTGAAACCCGCACAGATACGCAGTATTTT. This encodes CASSHPTETRTDTQYF.

The gene calls are TRBV12-3 or TRBV12-4 and TRBJ1-2, with D possibly TRBD1 on 5 matching bases. V was trimmed by 5 bases and J by 7 bases, leaving 11 bases between them. This CDR3 contains 12 residues. The CDR3 loop is CASSQRGGGYTF. For the CDR3, the DNA is TGTGCCAGCAGTCAAAGGGGTGGTGGCTACACCTTC.

Of note for this clone: Other DNA sequences in the sample encode the same CDR3. The chain carries TRBV6-5 and TRBJ1-2; 8 bases line up with TRBD1. Germline V lookup: CDR1 MNHEY, CDR2 SVGAGI. J was trimmed by 6 bases and V by 5 bases; bases with no gene match: 8. CDR3 length equals 14 residues. The CDR3 region has the DNA TGTGCCAGCAGTCCCCAGACAGGGGTTGATGGCTACACCTTC. Protein product: CASSPQTGVDGYTF.

This clone is a singleton in its sample. This chain uses TRBV27 with TRBJ1-5; 8 bases fit TRBD1. Losses at the gene ends were 10 bases for V and 0 bases for J; bases not matched to a gene: 5. Germline values: CDR1 MNHEY, CDR2 SMNVEV (reference sequence). The CDR3 is 14 amino acids. The CDR3: CATADRDSNQPQHF. The CDR3 region has the DNA TGTGCCACCGCGGACAGGGATAGCAATCAGCCCCAGCATTTT.